This TCR beta chain is drawn from a study of blood T cell repertoires in COVID-19. The wider study: T cells, B-cell-depleted T cells, or PBMCs provided the cDNA or gDNA that served as material.

Sequencing was performed with immunoSEQ multiplex PCR; in TCRdb, only in-frame clones are kept and a portion is missing. This table holds fewer than 30,000 clones, around 86% found once. Trimming removed 2 bases from V and 4 bases from J, with 15 bases in between. The CDR3 is 14 residues long. The germline V gene encodes CDR1 GTSNPN and CDR2 SVGIG (reference sequence). This sequence was found in a human donor in a cohort sampled during active COVID-19. The sample taken for sequencing was peripheral blood. This rearrangement joins TRBV30 to TRBJ2-7, with TRBD1 as a possible D gene (6 bases). In DNA, the CDR3 is TGTGCCTGGAGTTTGGCAGGGGCATTTTACGAGCAGTACTTC. Its protein product is CAWSLAGAFYEQYF.